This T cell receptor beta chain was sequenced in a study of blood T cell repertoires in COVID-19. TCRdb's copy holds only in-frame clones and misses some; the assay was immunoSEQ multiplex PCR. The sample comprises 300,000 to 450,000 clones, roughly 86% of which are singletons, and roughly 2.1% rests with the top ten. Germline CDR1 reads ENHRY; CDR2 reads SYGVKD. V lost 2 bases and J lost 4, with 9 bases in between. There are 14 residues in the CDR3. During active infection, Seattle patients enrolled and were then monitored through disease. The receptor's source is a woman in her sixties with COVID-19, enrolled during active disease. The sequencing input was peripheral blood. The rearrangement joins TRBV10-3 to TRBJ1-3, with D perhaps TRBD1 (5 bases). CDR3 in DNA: TGTGCCATCAGTGAGGTTTCAGGGGGAAACACCATATATTTT. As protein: CAISEVSGGNTIYF.